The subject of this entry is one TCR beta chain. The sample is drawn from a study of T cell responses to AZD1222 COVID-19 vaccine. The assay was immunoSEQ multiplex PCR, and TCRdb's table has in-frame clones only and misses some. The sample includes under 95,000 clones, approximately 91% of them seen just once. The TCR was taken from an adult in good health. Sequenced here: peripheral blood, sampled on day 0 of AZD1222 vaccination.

The CDR3 here is CASSDPLRRNEQFF. Written as DNA, the CDR3 is TGTGCCAGCAGTGACCCTCTTAGACGTAATGAGCAGTTCTTC. The rearrangement joins TRBV6-1 to TRBJ2-1; D call uncertain. Deletions cut 3 bases from V and 7 bases from J, with 13 bases between. CDR1 is MNHNS and CDR2 is SASEGT in the germline V gene. This CDR3 contains 14 residues.